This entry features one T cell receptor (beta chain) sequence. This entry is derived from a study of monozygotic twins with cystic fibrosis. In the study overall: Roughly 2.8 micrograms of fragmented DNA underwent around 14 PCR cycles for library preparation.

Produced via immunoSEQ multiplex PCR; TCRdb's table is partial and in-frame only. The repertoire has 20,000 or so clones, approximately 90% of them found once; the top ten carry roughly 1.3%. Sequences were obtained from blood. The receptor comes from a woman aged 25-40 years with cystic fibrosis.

CDR3 in DNA: TGTGCCAGCAGTTCCGACAGATCTAACTATGGCTACACCTTC. Its translation is CASSSDRSNYGYTF. The rearrangement uses TRBV27 and TRBJ1-2; perhaps TRBD1 as D (5 bases). This CDR3 region has 14 residues. V lost 4 bases and J 0 bases, leaving 9 bases between the germline ends. Germline-derived CDR1 and CDR2 are MNHEY and SMNVEV (reference sequence).